Listed below are T cell receptor beta chains from one sample, sequenced in a study of blood T cell repertoires in COVID-19. Some clones are missing from TCRdb's copy, which holds only in-frame ones; the method was immunoSEQ multiplex PCR. The sample lists a few hundred thousand clones; approximately 87% were seen once. The source material was peripheral blood. The source is a woman aged 50 to 65 with acute or convalescent COVID-19. Each CDR3 is given with its conserved first and last residue. The order of the fields is J gene, V gene, CDR3 protein.

>TRBJ2-7|TRBV7-6
CASSGQGRAGGSEEQYF
>TRBJ2-5|TRBV5-1
CASSLEGTGSQETQYF
>TRBJ1-3|TRBV7-9
CASSRDRAYSGNTIYF
>TRBJ1-2|TRBV19
CASSRDRAVNYGYTF
>TRBJ1-5|TRBV18
CASSLTTWAGDQPQHF
>TRBJ1-4|TRBV28
CASSLLGGGRLFF
>TRBJ2-7|TRBV18
CASSPFRVGAGGDEQYF
>TRBJ1-2|TRBV5-5
CASSRAYGYTF
>TRBJ2-1|TRBV7-3
CASSLMSGNEQFF
>TRBJ1-2|TRBV5-1
CASSHGQALTNYGYTF
>TRBJ2-5|TRBV19
CASNAGIRETQYF
>TRBJ2-3|TRBV28
CASSSSNLRYTQYF
>TRBJ2-7|TRBV27
CASSSPGTSGFGDEQYF
>TRBJ2-1|TRBV24-1
CAIAGTSGTSSYNEQFF
>TRBJ2-7|TRBV11-2
CASSNEADEQYF
>TRBJ1-1|TRBV30
CAWSVQGTWGTEAFF
>TRBJ2-2|TRBV7-2
CASSLTAGAGELFF
>TRBJ1-4|TRBV2
CASSPGQGVEKLFF
>TRBJ1-1|TRBV27
CASSISTQGATEAFF
>TRBJ1-6|TRBV28
CASSLVTPNNSPLHF
>TRBJ1-5|TRBV28
CASKLGLLNQPQHF
>TRBJ1-5|TRBV29-1
CSVEFGTGSEPQHF
>TRBJ1-4|TRBV5-4
CASSFTGAATNEKLFF
>TRBJ1-5|TRBV28
CASRASNQPQHF
>TRBJ1-6|TRBV2
CASKIGGPQDSPLHF
>TRBJ1-2|TRBV7-2
CASSQDRAANYGYTF
>TRBJ1-1|TRBV28
CASSLPGQMNTEAFF
>TRBJ1-1|TRBV28
CASSIRPWRGTTEAFF
>TRBJ2-1|TRBV4-2
CASSHLRGGGANEQFF
>TRBJ1-5|TRBV2
CASSADRYSNQPQHF
>TRBJ2-7|TRBV18
CASSPPNRGRGEQYF
>TRBJ1-2|TRBV5-5
CASSLAGSRDYGYTF
>TRBJ2-2|TRBV7-8
CASSWPPGQDTGELFF
>TRBJ1-1|TRBV7-7
CASSWARNTEAFF